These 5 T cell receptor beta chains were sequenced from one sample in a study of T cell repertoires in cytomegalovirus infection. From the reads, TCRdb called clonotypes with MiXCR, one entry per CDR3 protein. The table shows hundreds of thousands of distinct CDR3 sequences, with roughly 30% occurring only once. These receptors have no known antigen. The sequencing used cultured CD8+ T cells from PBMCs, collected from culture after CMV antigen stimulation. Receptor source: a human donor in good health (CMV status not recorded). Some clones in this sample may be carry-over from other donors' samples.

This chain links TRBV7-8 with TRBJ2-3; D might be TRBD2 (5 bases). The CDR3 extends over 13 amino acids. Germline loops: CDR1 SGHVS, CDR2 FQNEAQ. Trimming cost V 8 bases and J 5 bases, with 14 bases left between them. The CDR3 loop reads CASLRGLQDTQYF. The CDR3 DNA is TGTGCCAGCCTCCGGGGTCTGCAAGATACGCAGTATTTT.

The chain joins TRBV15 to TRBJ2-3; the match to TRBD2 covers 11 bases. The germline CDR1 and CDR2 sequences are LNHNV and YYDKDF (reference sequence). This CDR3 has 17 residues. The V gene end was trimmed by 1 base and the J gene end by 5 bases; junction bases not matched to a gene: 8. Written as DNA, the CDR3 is TGTGCCACCAGCAGAGTTCAGATTCTAGCGGGGGGAGATACGCAGTATTTT. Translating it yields CATSRVQILAGGDTQYF.

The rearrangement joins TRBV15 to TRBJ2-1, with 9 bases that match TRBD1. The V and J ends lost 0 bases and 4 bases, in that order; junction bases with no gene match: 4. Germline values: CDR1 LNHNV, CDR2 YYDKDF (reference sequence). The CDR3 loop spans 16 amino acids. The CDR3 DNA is TGTGCCACCAGCAGAGATGGCGGGACAGGGTACAATGAGCAGTTCTTC. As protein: CATSRDGGTGYNEQFF.

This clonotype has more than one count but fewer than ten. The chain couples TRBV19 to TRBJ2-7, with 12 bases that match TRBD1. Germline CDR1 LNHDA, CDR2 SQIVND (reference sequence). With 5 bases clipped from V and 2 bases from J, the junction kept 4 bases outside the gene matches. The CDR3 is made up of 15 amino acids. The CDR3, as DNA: TGTGCCAGTAGTGTTGGGACAGGGGGCACCTACGAGCAGTACGTC. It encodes CASSVGTGGTYEQYV.

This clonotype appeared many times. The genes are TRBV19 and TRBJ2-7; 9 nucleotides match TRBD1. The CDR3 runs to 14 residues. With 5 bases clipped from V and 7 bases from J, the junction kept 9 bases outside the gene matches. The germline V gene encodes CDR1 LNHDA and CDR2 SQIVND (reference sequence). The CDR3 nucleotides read TGTGCCAGTAGTTCTTCACAGGGGGCGAAGGAGCAGTACTTC. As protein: CASSSSQGAKEQYF.